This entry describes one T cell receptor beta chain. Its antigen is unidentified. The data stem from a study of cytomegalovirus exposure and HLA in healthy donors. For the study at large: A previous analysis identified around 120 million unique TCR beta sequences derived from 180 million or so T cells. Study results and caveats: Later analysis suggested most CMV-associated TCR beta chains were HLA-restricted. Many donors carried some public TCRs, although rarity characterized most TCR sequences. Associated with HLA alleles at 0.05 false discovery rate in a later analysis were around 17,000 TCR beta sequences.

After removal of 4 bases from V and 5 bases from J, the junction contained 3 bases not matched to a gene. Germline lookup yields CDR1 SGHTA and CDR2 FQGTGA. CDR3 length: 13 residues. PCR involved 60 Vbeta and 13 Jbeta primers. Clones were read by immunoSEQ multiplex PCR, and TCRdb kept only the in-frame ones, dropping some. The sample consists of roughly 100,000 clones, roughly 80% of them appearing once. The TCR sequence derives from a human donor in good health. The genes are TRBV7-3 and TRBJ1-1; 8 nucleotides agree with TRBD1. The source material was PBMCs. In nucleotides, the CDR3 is TGTGCCAGCAGCTCACAGGGGGTTACTGAAGCTTTCTTT. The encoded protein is CASSSQGVTEAFF.